This note documents a single TCR beta chain sequence. The sample comes from a study of CD8 T cells in Susac syndrome. Random hexamers primed reverse transcription of about 0.5 to 1 ug RNA. Multiplex immunoSEQ PCR targeted 54 Vbeta and 13 Jbeta TCR beta segments. TCRdb passed the immunoSEQ multiplex PCR reads through MiXCR, listing each CDR3 protein once. The sample shows roughly 200,000 distinct CDR3 sequences, 90% to 95% of them seen only once. Germline loops: CDR1 SGHDN, CDR2 FVKESK. V was cut by 4 bases and J by 4 bases, with 11 bases left in between. The CDR3 has 14 residues. The authors carried out high-throughput sequencing of TCR beta. They applied it to CD8+ and CD4+ T cells obtained from blood. As controls, healthy donors matched for age and sex were used.

The rearrangement links TRBV14 to TRBJ1-5; D unclear. The sequence came from a human donor in good health. Sequences were obtained from CD4+ T cells from PBMCs. CDR3 region: CASSRGSANQPQHF. As DNA, the CDR3 is TGTGCCAGCAGCCGGGGAAGTGCAAATCAGCCCCAGCATTTT.